This TCR beta chain appears in the sequencing data of a study of cytomegalovirus exposure and HLA in healthy donors. Study-level findings and limits: The study listed 164 cytomegalovirus-associated TCR beta chains. It was confirmed in vitro that three of the CMV-associated chains were specific for CMV antigens.

This clone turned up a few times. As yet, its antigen is unknown. Other DNA sequences from this sample encode an identical CDR3 as well. This table comes from immunoSEQ multiplex PCR, and its TCRdb copy is limited to in-frame clones, with some not included. The table shows around 100,000 clones, with about 95% occurring only once. V gave up 5 bases and J gave up 3 bases; unmatched junction bases: 6. CDR3 length: 16 amino acids. The germline gives CDR1 MNHEY, CDR2 SMNVEV (reference sequence). The sample taken for sequencing was PBMCs. The TCR was taken from a woman under 30 in good health and CMV-seronegative. V gene TRBV27 combines with J gene TRBJ2-3; TRBD2 matches at 12 bases. CDR3: CASSPLAGGPTDTQYF. Written as DNA, the CDR3 is TGTGCCAGCAGTCCCCTAGCGGGAGGGCCAACAGATACGCAGTATTTT.